This TCR beta chain stems from a study of shared clonotypes between healthy human individuals. Naive CD8 cells were CD45RO-negative, positively selected for CCR7, excluding terminally differentiated effector memory CD45RA+ cells. The CDR3 covers 16 residues. Germline CDR1 and CDR2: SSHAT and FNYEAQ (reference sequence). About this clone: Relative to the germline gene, one junction end is altered; a read error may explain this.

TCRdb's copy holds only in-frame clones and misses some; the assay was immunoSEQ multiplex PCR. The table includes around 600,000 clones, 95% to 98% detected once. The chain joins TRBV7-7 to TRBJ2-3; D unclear. This receptor was obtained from a young man in good health. Sequenced: naive CD8+ T cells sorted from blood. The CDR3 sequence is CASSLEPHPTTDTQYF. In DNA form, the CDR3 reads TGTGCTAGCAGCTTAGAACCCCACCCAACCACAGATACGCAGTATTTT.